This T cell receptor (beta chain) comes out of a study of OX40 agonist ivuxolimab in advanced cancers. Here immunoSEQ multiplex PCR was the method, and the copy in TCRdb shows in-frame clones only, minus some. Of some 37,000 clones listed, more than 75% are singletons. The receptor was isolated from an adult with an advanced solid tumor such as melanoma, head and neck, liver or kidney cancer. Sequencing was performed on CD4+ or CD8+ T cells sorted from blood, taken in a trial of the OX40 agonist ivuxolimab.

The CDR3 loop reads CASSPDAAGVNEQFF. The CDR3, as DNA: TGTGCCAGCAGCCCAGACGCAGCGGGAGTCAATGAGCAGTTCTTC. This rearrangement joins TRBV7-9 to TRBJ2-1; 8 bases map to TRBD2. Germline V gives CDR1 SEHNR, CDR2 FQNEAQ (reference sequence). The CDR3 runs to 15 residues. J lost 6 bases, V lost 5 bases, and 9 bases had no gene match. Based on the CDR3 plus reference TRBV7-9 and TRBJ2-1, the full variable domain is DTGVSQNPRHKITKRGQNVTFRCDPISEHNRLYWYRQTLGQGPEFLTYFQNEAQLEKSRLLSDRFSAERPKGSFSTLEIQRTEQGDSAMYLCASSPDAAGVNEQFFGPGTRLTVL.